Below are 10 T cell receptor beta chains sequenced from a single sample in a study of blood T cell repertoires in COVID-19. The protocol was immunoSEQ multiplex PCR, while the TCRdb copy is restricted to in-frame clones and leaves out a portion. This table has some 200,000 clones, about 82% appearing once. Sequencing used peripheral blood. These receptors were taken from a woman in her seventies with COVID-19, enrolled during active disease.

V is TRBV7-2 and J is TRBJ1-3; D remains ambiguous. Germline V gene data show CDR1 as SGHTA and CDR2 as FQGNSA. Trimming stripped 5 bases from V and 4 bases from J, with 15 bases between. This CDR3 region has 15 residues. The CDR3 bases are TGTGCCAGCAGCCTGACATCGAAAGTAGGAAACACCATATATTTT. This translates into CASSLTSKVGNTIYF.

The CDR3 protein is CASSVPTGGGGGNQPQHF. The DNA of the CDR3 is TGTGCCAGCAGTGTCCCAACAGGGGGAGGTGGTGGCAATCAGCCCCAGCATTTT. The V and J genes are TRBV6-1 and TRBJ1-5; 8 nucleotides agree with TRBD1. Germline CDR1 MNHNS, CDR2 SASEGT. This CDR3 comprises 18 residues. V dropped 4 bases and J dropped 2; count of bases not matched to a gene: 13.

The chain uses TRBV7-2 and TRBJ2-7, with 15 bases aligning to TRBD2. Trimming at V came to 6 bases and at J to 6 bases, leaving 6 bases not matched to a gene. The CDR3 contains 15 residues. Germline-derived CDR1 and CDR2 are SGHTA and FQGNSA. Here the CDR3 reads CASSSGLAGGGEQYF. The CDR3 nucleotides read TGTGCCAGCAGTTCCGGACTAGCGGGAGGGGGCGAGCAGTACTTC.

The J gene is TRBJ1-1, the V gene TRBV12-3 or TRBV12-4; 7 bases align to TRBD1. The CDR3 contains 12 residues. The ends lost 5 bases at V and 13 bases at J; junction bases unmatched: 10. Here the CDR3 reads CASSPPQGKGFF. The CDR3 DNA sequence: TGTGCCAGCAGTCCCCCACAGGGGAAGGGTTTCTTT.

V gene TRBV27 combines with J gene TRBJ1-6; D is perhaps TRBD1 (5 bases). The CDR3 is 14 residues long. CDR1 is MNHEY and CDR2 is SMNVEV in the germline V gene (reference sequence). Deletions cut 5 bases from V and 14 bases from J, with 19 bases between. The CDR3 spells CASSLYLGVPALHF. The CDR3 coding sequence is TGTGCCAGCAGTCTGTACCTAGGGGTTCCCGCCCTCCACTTT.

The chain uses TRBV11-3 and TRBJ2-5; 16 bases fit TRBD2. V was clipped by 5 bases and J by 5 bases; unmatched bases: 8. CDR1 is SGHNT and CDR2 is YENEEA in the germline V gene. This CDR3 has 17 residues. The DNA of the CDR3 is TGTGCCAGCAGCCCAGGGACTAGCGGGGGGGCAGTGGAGACCCAGTACTTC. It yields the protein CASSPGTSGGAVETQYF.

A note on this clone: The junction differs from germline at one of its ends, possibly a read error. The V call is TRBV6-5, the J call TRBJ2-7; 9 nucleotides line up with TRBD1. The CDR3 contains 15 residues. CDR1 and CDR2 from the germline V gene are MNHEY and SVGAGI. CDR3 residues: CASSYSGDRADEQYF. For the CDR3, the DNA is TGTGCCAGCAGCTACTCGGGGGACAGGGCGGACGAGCAGTACTTC.

The V call is TRBV5-4, the J call TRBJ2-1; 7 bases agree with TRBD1. Trimming took 1 base from V and 10 from J; bases not matched to a gene: 5. Germline-derived CDR1 and CDR2 are SGHNT and YYREEE (reference sequence). CDR3 length equals 13 residues. The CDR3 sequence: CASSLRQGEEQFF. As DNA, the CDR3 is TGTGCCAGCAGCTTGCGACAGGGCGAGGAGCAGTTCTTC.

V and J are TRBV6-1 and TRBJ1-5; no firm D call. The V gene's germline CDR1 is MNHNS and CDR2 SASEGT. Deletions cut 1 base from V and 5 bases from J, with 9 bases between. The CDR3 runs to 14 residues. CDR3 sequence (DNA): TGTGCCAGCAGTGAAGGGGCAGAATATCAGCCCCAGCATTTT. The encoded protein is CASSEGAEYQPQHF.

J is TRBJ2-3 and V is TRBV4-2; 10 nucleotides match TRBD2. The germline CDR1 and CDR2 sequences are LGHNA and YNFKEQ. The J segment lost 4 bases and the V segment lost 6 bases, leaving 1 base of the junction unmatched. The CDR3 contains 13 residues. CDR3 sequence (DNA): TGTGCCAGCAGAAGCGGGGGGGCAGATACGCAGTATTTT. Residues: CASRSGGADTQYF.